The T cell receptor beta chain under discussion was sequenced for a study of CD8+CD57+ T cells in acquired aplastic anemia. Study-wide context: DNA recovered from sorted CD4+ and CD8+ cells had a mean of around 3.3 ug. Read counts for CD4+ cells (from healthy donors) averaged about 10.8 million. Study-wide points: Patients showed no significant difference from controls in CD8+ Simpson's diversity.

Researchers used genomic DNA as the template to profile TCR beta VDJ and CDR3. MiXCR, applied by TCRdb to the reads, yields one record per CDR3 protein. Of more than 100,000 distinct CDR3 sequences in the sample, around two fifths are singletons; the top ten hold less than 8.5%. A word on this clonotype: Its antigen remains unidentified.

This CDR3 is 18 amino acids long. CDR1 and CDR2 from the germline V gene are LGHNT and FRNRAP. V was clipped by 5 bases and J by 0 bases, with 17 bases between them. This receptor was identified in a human donor in good health, serving as a control. Sample: sorted CD4+, CD8+, or CD8+CD57+ T cells (not recorded which) from PBMCs. The chain has TRBV12-5 and TRBJ2-6, with a tentative D call TRBD2 (6 bases). CDR3 DNA sequence: TGTGCTAGTGGTATCCTCCGGGACGGGAGCTCTGGGGCCAACGTCCTGACTTTC. Amino acid sequence: CASGILRDGSSGANVLTF.